Listed below are T cell receptor beta chains from one sample, sequenced in a study of T cell changes during pregnancy in multiple sclerosis. TCRdb keeps only in-frame clones here, not all; method: immunoSEQ multiplex PCR. The sample consists of around 80,000 clones, roughly 94% of them appearing once. The sequencing used peripheral blood, collected in the second trimester of pregnancy. The receptors were sampled from a female donor in good health, enrolled as a control in a pregnancy study. The CDR3 runs from the conserved cysteine through the conserved F or W. D genes are given only for firm matches. The size field is filled for only some rows; it gives once, few, many or a size class.

abundance	d_gene	v_gene	j_gene	CDR3aa	CDR3nt
.	.	TRBV6-5	TRBJ2-5	CASSPTPERRETQYF	TGTGCCAGCAGCCCTACACCGGAGCGGAGGGAGACCCAGTACTTC
.	.	TRBV11-3	TRBJ2-1	CASSKSSRRNPSDEQFF	TGTGCCAGCAGCAAATCTAGTAGGCGGAACCCCTCCGATGAGCAGTTCTTC
once	TRBD2	TRBV2	TRBJ2-5	CASSLERGGETQYF	TGTGCCAGCAGTTTGGAGCGGGGGGGGGAGACCCAGTACTTC
once	TRBD2	TRBV13	TRBJ2-7	CASSPTSYFTGTSGRDGEQYF	TGTGCCAGCAGCCCGACGTCGTATTTTACGGGGACTAGCGGGAGAGATGGCGAGCAGTACTTC
.	TRBD1	TRBV27	TRBJ2-3	CASSFLDRDSTDTQYF	TGTGCCAGCAGCTTTCTGGACAGGGATTCCACAGATACGCAGTATTTT
.	TRBD1	TRBV28	TRBJ1-4	CASSKDRGGKLFF	TGTGCCAGCAGTAAAGACAGGGGTGGAAAACTGTTTTTT
.	.	TRBV2	TRBJ2-4	CASSAEGVVASIQYF	TGTGCCAGCAGTGCTGAGGGGGTCGTGGCAAGCATTCAGTACTTC
.	.	TRBV5-1	TRBJ2-7	CASSLSTGGSYEQYF	TGCGCCAGCAGCTTGTCAACCGGGGGCTCCTACGAGCAGTACTTC
.	TRBD1	TRBV18	TRBJ1-2	CASSPSRGPDYGYTF	TGTGCCAGCTCACCAAGCAGGGGGCCTGACTATGGCTACACCTTC
once	TRBD2	TRBV28	TRBJ2-1	CASSTSGTSGYNEQFF	TGTGCCAGCAGCACCTCCGGGACTAGCGGGTACAATGAGCAGTTCTTC
.	TRBD1	TRBV6-4	TRBJ2-1	CASSEGDRAGEQFF	TGTGCCAGCAGTGAGGGGGACAGGGCAGGTGAGCAGTTCTTC
.	TRBD1	TRBV9	TRBJ1-2	CASSGVTGTDPNYGYTF	TGTGCCAGCAGCGGCGTGACCGGGACAGATCCTAACTATGGCTACACCTTC
.	.	TRBV6-6	TRBJ2-1	CASSISYNEQFF	TGTGCCAGCAGCATCTCCTACAATGAGCAGTTCTTC
.	TRBD2	TRBV4-2	TRBJ2-1	CASGTGLAGVVEGNEQFF	TGTGCCAGCGGAACCGGACTAGCGGGAGTCGTTGAGGGTAATGAGCAGTTCTTC
.	TRBD2	TRBV5-1	TRBJ2-1	CASSGTGTSGSFSYNEQFF	TGCGCCAGCAGCGGAACCGGGACTAGCGGGAGCTTTTCCTACAATGAGCAGTTCTTC
.	.	TRBV5-1	TRBJ1-3	CASSLGSRSGNTIYF	TGCGCCAGCAGCTTGGGTTCCCGCTCTGGAAACACCATATATTTT
few	.	TRBV19	TRBJ1-1	CASSPRTAHEAFF	TGTGCCAGTAGCCCACGGACAGCTCATGAAGCTTTCTTT
.	TRBD2	TRBV5-6	TRBJ2-7	CASSPGGGYEQYF	TGTGCCAGCAGCCCCGGGGGGGGCTACGAGCAGTACTTC
once	TRBD1	TRBV9	TRBJ1-1	CASSETGITEAFF	TGTGCCAGCAGCGAGACAGGGATCACTGAAGCTTTCTTT
.	TRBD1	TRBV5-5	TRBJ2-7	CASSVGQGGYEQYF	TGTGCCAGCAGCGTGGGACAGGGAGGATACGAGCAGTACTTC
.	.	TRBV10-3	TRBJ2-7	CAIAAGPYEQYF	TGTGCCATCGCCGCAGGGCCCTACGAGCAGTACTTC
once	TRBD1	TRBV19	TRBJ1-4	CASSSDRGSEKLFF	TGTGCCAGTAGTTCAGACAGGGGCTCCGAAAAACTGTTTTTT
.	.	TRBV19	TRBJ2-1	CASSMPRHYNEQFF	TGTGCCAGTAGTATGCCGCGGCACTACAATGAGCAGTTCTTC
.	TRBD2	TRBV5-1	TRBJ2-3	CASSRGTSGSSSRTDTQYF	TGCGCCAGCAGCCGGGGGACTAGCGGGAGTTCCTCCCGGACAGATACGCAGTATTTT
.	.	TRBV2	TRBJ1-5	CASSWADGGNQPQHF	TGTGCCAGCAGTTGGGCAGACGGGGGCAATCAGCCCCAGCATTTT
.	.	TRBV18	TRBJ2-1	CASSPPLAPYNEQFF	TGTGCCAGCTCACCACCCCTAGCGCCATACAATGAGCAGTTCTTC
.	.	TRBV6-6	TRBJ2-7	CASSFTQGTAYEQYF	TGTGCCAGCAGTTTTACCCAGGGTACCGCCTACGAGCAGTACTTC
.	.	TRBV28	TRBJ1-1	CASSQPTGYTEAFF	TGTGCCAGCAGTCAACCGACAGGATACACTGAAGCTTTCTTT
once	TRBD2	TRBV9	TRBJ2-1	CASSVGERLAAYNEQFF	TGTGCCAGCAGCGTAGGGGAGAGACTAGCGGCCTACAATGAGCAGTTCTTC
.	.	TRBV7-9	TRBJ1-3	CASSLFGGTGNTIYF	TGTGCCAGCAGCTTATTTGGAGGGACGGGAAACACCATATATTTT
.	TRBD1	TRBV5-6	TRBJ1-6	CASSLGQGTNSPLHF	TGTGCCAGCAGCTTGGGACAGGGTACGAATTCACCCCTCCACTTT
.	TRBD1	TRBV7-9	TRBJ2-3	CASSSGTGETDTQYF	TGTGCCAGCAGTTCCGGGACAGGGGAGACAGATACGCAGTATTTT
.	.	TRBV7-9	TRBJ1-1	CASSSRERNTEAFF	TGTGCCAGCAGCTCACGTGAGAGGAACACTGAAGCTTTCTTT
.	.	TRBV5-1	TRBJ1-1	CASSLAQGMTEAFF	TGCGCCAGCAGCTTGGCTCAGGGTATGACTGAAGCTTTCTTT
.	TRBD2	TRBV28	TRBJ2-3	CASSFGLAGPRDTQYF	TGTGCCAGCAGTTTCGGACTAGCGGGACCTCGGGATACGCAGTATTTT
.	.	TRBV19	TRBJ2-5	CASSPRSRGQETQYF	TGTGCCAGTAGTCCAAGATCCAGGGGACAAGAGACCCAGTACTTC
.	.	TRBV7-8	TRBJ2-2	CASSLTLTGELFF	TGTGCCAGCAGCCTGACATTAACCGGGGAGCTGTTTTTT
.	.	TRBV4-1	TRBJ2-2	CASGGGTANTGELFF	TGCGCCAGCGGGGGCGGGACAGCCAACACCGGGGAGCTGTTTTTT
.	TRBD1	TRBV25-1	TRBJ1-1	CASSAQGAVPNTEAFF	TGTGCCAGCAGTGCCCAGGGGGCGGTCCCGAACACTGAAGCTTTCTTT
once	.	TRBV5-4	TRBJ2-1	CASSWGGSLNEQFF	TGTGCCAGCAGCTGGGGAGGTAGCCTCAATGAGCAGTTCTTC
.	.	TRBV6-6	TRBJ2-7	CASSYQGRREQYF	TGTGCCAGCAGTTATCAGGGGCGCCGGGAGCAGTACTTC
.	TRBD1	TRBV7-9	TRBJ2-3	CASSSGTGVVTDTQYF	TGTGCCAGCAGCTCCGGGACAGGGGTGGTCACAGATACGCAGTATTTT
.	.	TRBV4-1	TRBJ2-3	CASSHGQLGEADTQYF	TGCGCCAGCAGCCACGGCCAGTTGGGAGAGGCAGATACGCAGTATTTT
.	TRBD2	TRBV6-1	TRBJ2-3	CASSEGTRGVDTQYF	TGTGCCAGCAGCGAAGGGACTAGAGGAGTGGATACGCAGTATTTT
.	.	TRBV18	TRBJ1-1	CASSPDSTEAFF	TGTGCCAGCTCACCGGACAGCACTGAAGCTTTCTTT
.	.	TRBV5-1	TRBJ1-4	CASSLAGGTNEKLFF	TGCGCCAGCAGCTTGGCCGGGGGTACTAATGAAAAACTGTTTTTT